This T cell receptor (beta chain) is from a study of T cells after yellow fever vaccination. Study-level results: Post-booster repertoires again held most primary-vaccination clones (about 96% CD4, 88% CD8).

This clonotype came up a few times. Antigen: not known. A single record per CDR3 protein comes from TCRdb applying MiXCR to the 5' RACE reads. The sample lists about 320,000 distinct CDR3 sequences; 3.5% to 4.5% were seen once. Trimming cost V 6 bases and J 5 bases; bases outside gene matches: 7. The CDR3 extends over 15 amino acids. Germline assignment: CDR1 SNHLY and CDR2 FYNNEI. The sequences come from PBMCs, collected 15 days after the yellow fever booster vaccination. The source of this sequence is a man younger than 35 who received the YFV17D yellow fever vaccine. The chain employs TRBV2 and TRBJ2-1; 10 nucleotides align to TRBD1. The CDR3 reads CASSLGTGAHNEQFF. The CDR3 region has the DNA TGTGCCAGCAGCCTCGGGACAGGGGCTCACAATGAGCAGTTCTTC. The variable domain in full, completed from reference TRBV2 and TRBJ2-1, reads EPEVTQTPSHQVTQMGQEVILRCVPISNHLYFYWYRQILGQKVEFLVSFYNNEISEKSEIFDDQFSVERPDGSNFTLKIRSTKLEDSAMYFCASSLGTGAHNEQFFGPGTRLTVL.